The clone carrying this T cell receptor beta chain turned up a few times. Antigen unknown. The sample comes from a study of shared clonotypes between healthy human individuals. The wider study: CD4 naive cells filled three plates per donor, CD4 memory three, CD8 naive two and CD8 memory one.

Overall study findings and caveats: A handful of donors shared about 5% of their naive CD4 clonotypes. The four-donor shared clonotypes exceeded non-shared clonotypes in generation probability, with non-shared ones scoring lower.

Using immunoSEQ multiplex PCR, the repertoire was profiled, and TCRdb retains in-frame clones only, with some absent. The repertoire consists of 600,000 to 700,000 clones, with around four fifths occurring once and the leading ten covering 1.5% to 2%. Sample: memory CD4+ T cells sorted from blood. Sample subset: CD45RA-negative fraction. The sequence derives from a woman aged 25 to 39 in good health.

The CDR3 sequence is CASSPTSLWANYGYTF. The CDR3 DNA follows: TGTGCCAGCAGCCCAACTTCTCTCTGGGCTAACTATGGCTACACCTTC. V is TRBV11-1 and J is TRBJ1-2; D gene ambiguous. The V end lost 5 bases, the J end lost 0 bases, and 16 bases lay between the germline ends. CDR3 size: 16 residues. Germline V lookup: CDR1 SGHAT, CDR2 FQDESV (reference sequence).